One sample yielded the 13 T cell receptor beta chains listed below, sequenced in a study of T cells after yellow fever vaccination. From the 5' RACE reads, TCRdb called clonotypes with MiXCR, one entry per CDR3 protein. Of approximately 600,000 distinct CDR3 sequences in the sample, about 12% are singletons; the top ten hold about 15%. The input for sequencing was PBMCs, taken on the day of the yellow fever booster vaccination. The receptors stem from a man younger than 45 who received the YFV17D yellow fever vaccine.

This chain joins TRBV11-2 and TRBJ2-1; D not resolved. The germline V and J ends were trimmed by 5 bases and 5 bases, with 16 bases remaining between them. The CDR3 has 15 residues. Germline V CDR1 and CDR2: SGHAT, FQNNGV. This CDR3 is CASSPRAIINNEQFF. In DNA form, the CDR3 reads TGTGCCAGCAGCCCCCGAGCCATAATCAACAATGAGCAGTTCTTC.

This chain uses TRBV3-1 with TRBJ2-1; perhaps TRBD2 as D (7 bases). The CDR3 is 16 amino acids. With 1 base removed from V and 7 bases from J, the gap between germline ends came to 17 bases. CDR1 and CDR2 from the germline V gene are LGHDT and YNNKEL (reference sequence). The DNA for the CDR3 is TGTGCCAGCAGCCAAGTTCAGCGGGACATGGGAAATGAGCAGTTCTTC. It is translated as CASSQVQRDMGNEQFF.

A few counts support this clonotype. The genes are TRBV7-2 and TRBJ2-3; TRBD2 aligns across 14 bases. Germline trimming cut 3 bases from V and 3 bases from J; bases unmatched to any gene: 5. Germline assignment: CDR1 SGHTA and CDR2 FQGNSA. The CDR3 extends over 17 amino acids. This CDR3 is CASSLGTSGSLTDTQYF. The CDR3 DNA follows: TGTGCCAGCAGCTTGGGGACTAGCGGGAGCTTAACAGATACGCAGTATTTT.

This clonotype was observed a handful of times. V usage is TRBV20-1 and J usage is TRBJ2-3; tentative D call: TRBD1 (5 bases). The length of the CDR3 is 13 residues. V dropped 6 bases and J dropped 2 bases, with 12 bases sitting between them. Looked up from germline, CDR1 is DFQATT and CDR2 is SNEGSKA (reference sequence). The CDR3 is CSAWSDNTDTQYF. The CDR3 coding sequence is TGCAGTGCGTGGTCGGACAACACAGATACGCAGTATTTT.

This clonotype was counted a few times. The rearrangement links TRBV4-3 to TRBJ2-7; no clear D gene. From germline, CDR1 is LGHNA and CDR2 YSLEER. The germline V and J ends were trimmed by 0 bases and 4 bases, with 7 bases remaining between them. This CDR3 has 13 amino acids. The DNA for the CDR3 is TGCGCCAGCAGCCAAGATGGTGGGTACGAGCAGTACTTC. This encodes CASSQDGGYEQYF.

This chain uses TRBV6-4 with TRBJ1-5, with TRBD1 matching 9 bases. V shed 9 bases, J shed 6 bases, and the junction held 12 bases outside the gene matches. From germline, CDR1 is MRHNA and CDR2 SNTAGT. CDR3 length: 15 residues. This CDR3 is CASRNLDRGSQPQHF. As DNA, the CDR3 is TGTGCCAGTCGCAATCTGGACAGGGGAAGTCAGCCCCAGCATTTT.

The chain employs TRBV5-1 and TRBJ2-1; D is possibly TRBD2 (6 bases). CDR1 is SGHRS, CDR2 YFSETQ, per germline. The V end lost 5 bases, the J end lost 7 bases, and 13 bases lay between the germline ends. The CDR3 runs to 13 residues. CDR3 bases: TGCGCCAGCAGGGGTGGTGCGGGAAATGAGCAGTTCTTC. Amino acid sequence: CASRGGAGNEQFF.

In this sample, this clonotype turned up a few times. The chain is built from TRBV7-9 and TRBJ2-1, with no clear D. The germline gives CDR1 SEHNR, CDR2 FQNEAQ (reference sequence). V lost 8 bases and J 1 base, leaving 6 bases between the germline ends. The CDR3 is 12 amino acids. The CDR3 DNA reads as TGTGCCAGCTTGGAATCCTACAATGAGCAGTTCTTC. Translating gives CASLESYNEQFF.

This clonotype has more than one count but fewer than ten. V is TRBV7-9 and J is TRBJ2-1; D could derive from TRBD1 or TRBD2 (6 bases each). V was trimmed by 3 bases and J by 4 bases, leaving 16 bases between them. The CDR3 consists of 16 residues. Germline V gives CDR1 SEHNR, CDR2 FQNEAQ (reference sequence). CDR3: CASSFPQGAGYNEQFF. Here the CDR3 DNA reads TGTGCCAGCAGCTTCCCACAGGGTGCGGGGTACAATGAGCAGTTCTTC.

This clonotype was detected a few times. The rearrangement joins TRBV27 to TRBJ1-6; D is ambiguous. CDR1 and CDR2 (germline): MNHEY, SMNVEV (reference sequence). This CDR3 has 15 amino acids. V dropped 5 bases and J dropped 6 bases, with 14 bases sitting between them. The CDR3 DNA is TGTGCCAGCAGTATTGAGGGCCAGACTAATTCACCCCTCCACTTT. Its translation is CASSIEGQTNSPLHF.

The J gene is TRBJ2-2, the V gene TRBV7-9, with unresolved D. Germline V gene data show CDR1 as SEHNR and CDR2 as FQNEAQ (reference sequence). The CDR3 runs to 14 residues. The V gene lost 8 bases and the J gene lost 3 bases, with 13 bases spanning the gap. CDR3 DNA sequence: TGTGCCAGCGGGCTCCCTGGGTACACCGGGGAGCTGTTTTTT. Its translation is CASGLPGYTGELFF.

The chain is built from TRBV14 and TRBJ1-1; D gene ambiguous. The V gene lost 4 bases and the J gene lost 4 bases, with 19 bases spanning the gap. The germline gives CDR1 SGHDN, CDR2 FVKESK. This CDR3 is built from 16 residues. CDR3 in amino acids: CASSPPGKRWRTEAFF. CDR3 coding DNA: TGTGCCAGCAGCCCTCCTGGGAAGCGGTGGCGCACTGAAGCTTTCTTT.

This clonotype has only a few counts. The chain joins TRBV20-1 to TRBJ1-2, with D tentatively TRBD1 (5 bases). Germline CDR1 DFQATT, CDR2 SNEGSKA (reference sequence). The CDR3 loop spans 11 amino acids. This CDR3 reads CVGTANYGYTF. CDR3 DNA: TGCGTAGGGACCGCTAACTATGGCTACACCTTC.